This T cell receptor beta chain stems from a study of blood T cell repertoires in COVID-19. Study context: PBMCs, B-cell-depleted T cells, or T cells provided the cDNA or gDNA that made up the material.

Seattle researchers signed up patients amid active infection and tracked them longitudinally. Authors' processing steps: It was from reference gene primer amplification that nucleated cell counts were estimated. Method: immunoSEQ multiplex PCR; TCRdb's copy keeps in-frame clones and lacks some. The V and J calls and clone size come from that table; D and trimming were worked out from the DNA. The top ten clones hold approximately 2.1% of a sample with 250,000 or so clones, around 89% of them seen once. This CDR3 is built from 16 residues. V was shortened by 3 bases and J by 3 bases, with 13 bases between the two germline ends. The V gene's germline CDR1 is SGHNT and CDR2 YYREEE (reference sequence).

Source material: peripheral blood. The source of this sequence is a woman aged 55-69 years with COVID-19, enrolled during active disease. The rearrangement joins TRBV5-4 to TRBJ2-6; D perhaps matches TRBD2 (6 bases). In DNA form, the CDR3 reads TGTGCCAGCAGCTCCGGGAGTGGCATTGGGGCCAACGTCCTGACTTTC. Amino acid sequence: CASSSGSGIGANVLTF.